The clone carrying this T cell receptor (beta chain) was detected many times. TCR beta CDR3 regions were amplified from RNA. The HTBI primer set drove a first-round RT-PCR of the TCR CDR3. TCRdb re-called the multiplex PCR reads with MiXCR, one entry per CDR3 protein. The sample has roughly 240,000 distinct CDR3 sequences; over 20% are singletons. The sample originates from a study of T cells in Graves' hyperthyroidism and ophthalmopathy. This CDR3 is 14 amino acids long. Trimming took 5 bases from V and 5 from J, leaving 16 bases between them. CDR1 and CDR2 (germline): PRHDT, FYEKMQ (reference sequence).

Sequenced: blood. The clonotype was recovered from a middle-aged woman with Graves' ophthalmopathy. The chain has TRBV13 and TRBJ2-7; unclear D gene. Here the CDR3 reads CASSPLAESHEQYF. DNA for the CDR3: TGTGCCAGCAGCCCCTTGGCGGAGAGCCACGAGCAGTACTTC. Together with reference TRBV13 and TRBJ2-7, the CDR3 gives the full variable domain: AAGVIQSPRHLIKEKRETATLKCYPIPRHDTVYWYQQGPGQDPQFLISFYEKMQSDKGSIPDRFSAQQFSDYHSELNMSSLELGDSALYFCASSPLAESHEQYFGPGTRLTVT.